The present TCR beta chain was sequenced within a study of T cell repertoires in cytomegalovirus infection. TCRdb re-called the reads with MiXCR, one entry per CDR3 protein. Of hundreds of thousands of distinct CDR3 sequences in the sample, approximately 24% were seen once. Deletions cut 1 base from V and 4 bases from J, with 11 bases between. The CDR3 covers 15 residues. Germline V gene sequence: CDR1 SGHNT, CDR2 YENEEA. Sample: CD8+ T cells from PBMCs. The receptor's source is a human donor in good health (CMV status not recorded). Some clones in this sample may be carry-over from other donors' samples. V gene TRBV11-3 combines with J gene TRBJ2-1; TRBD1 might be the D (7 bases). The CDR3 spells CASSLVGGQYNEQFF. CDR3 bases: TGTGCCAGCAGCTTAGTGGGGGGACAGTACAATGAGCAGTTCTTC.